The present T cell receptor beta chain was sequenced within a study of blood T cell repertoires in COVID-19. Sequenced by immunoSEQ multiplex PCR; TCRdb stores in-frame clones only, minus some. The data contain tens of thousands of clones, about 82% of them singletons. This CDR3 spans 15 amino acids. CDR1 is MNHEY and CDR2 is SVGEGT in the germline V gene. Trimming left V 5 bases short and J 4 bases short, with 17 bases between. This rearrangement joins TRBV6-2 or TRBV6-3 to TRBJ1-2, with D unclear. Sequenced sample: peripheral blood. The sequence was obtained from a woman older than 75 with acute or convalescent COVID-19. The chain's CDR3 is CASSMAATRGYGYTF. The CDR3 nucleotides are TGTGCCAGCAGTATGGCAGCGACACGGGGCTATGGCTACACCTTC.